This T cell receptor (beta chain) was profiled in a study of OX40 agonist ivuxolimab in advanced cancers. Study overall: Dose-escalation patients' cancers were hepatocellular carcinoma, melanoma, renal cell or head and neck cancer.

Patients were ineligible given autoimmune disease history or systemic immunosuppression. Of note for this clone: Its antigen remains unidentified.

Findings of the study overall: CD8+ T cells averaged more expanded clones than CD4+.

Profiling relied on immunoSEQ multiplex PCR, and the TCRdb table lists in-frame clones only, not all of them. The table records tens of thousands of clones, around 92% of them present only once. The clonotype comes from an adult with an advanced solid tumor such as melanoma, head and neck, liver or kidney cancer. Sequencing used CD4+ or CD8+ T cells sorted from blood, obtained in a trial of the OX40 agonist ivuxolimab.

The CDR3 coding sequence is TGTGCCAGCAGTTATGACAGAAATTTTGAAGCTTTCTTT. Its protein product is CASSYDRNFEAFF. V gene TRBV7-3 combines with J gene TRBJ1-1, with a weak D call TRBD1 (5 bases). CDR1 SGHTA and CDR2 FQGTGA come from the germline V gene. This CDR3 region has 13 residues. The V end was cut by 6 bases, the J end by 7 bases, with 15 bases between.